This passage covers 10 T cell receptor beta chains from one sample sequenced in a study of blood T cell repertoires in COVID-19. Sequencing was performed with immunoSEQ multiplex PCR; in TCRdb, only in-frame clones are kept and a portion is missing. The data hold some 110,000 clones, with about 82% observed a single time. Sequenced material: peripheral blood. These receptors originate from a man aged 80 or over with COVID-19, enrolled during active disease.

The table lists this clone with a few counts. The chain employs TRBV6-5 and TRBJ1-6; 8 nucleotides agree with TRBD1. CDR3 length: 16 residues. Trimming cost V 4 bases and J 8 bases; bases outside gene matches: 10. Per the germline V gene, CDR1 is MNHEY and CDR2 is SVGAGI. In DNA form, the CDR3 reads TGTGCCAGCAGTTTCGCAGGGGGCGAAATATATTCACCCCTCCACTTT. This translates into CASSFAGGEIYSPLHF.

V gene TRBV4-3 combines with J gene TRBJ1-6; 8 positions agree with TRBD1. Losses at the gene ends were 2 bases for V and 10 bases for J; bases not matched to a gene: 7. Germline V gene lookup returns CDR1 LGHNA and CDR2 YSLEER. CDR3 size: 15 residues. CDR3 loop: CASSQNPTGVSPLHF. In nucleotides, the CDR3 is TGCGCCAGCAGCCAAAATCCGACAGGGGTGTCACCCCTCCACTTT.

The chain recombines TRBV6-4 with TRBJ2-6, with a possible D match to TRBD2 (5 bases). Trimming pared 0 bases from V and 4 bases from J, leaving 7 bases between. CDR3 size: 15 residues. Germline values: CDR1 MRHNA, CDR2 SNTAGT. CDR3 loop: CASSDSGGGANVLTF. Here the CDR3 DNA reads TGTGCCAGCAGTGACTCCGGAGGAGGGGCCAACGTCCTGACTTTC.

As DNA, the CDR3 is TGTGCCGCGACTAGCGGGAGGGCCCTCCCCGGGGAGCTGTTTTTT. Translating gives CAATSGRALPGELFF. The V call is TRBV7-8, the J call TRBJ2-2; 14 bases are a match to TRBD2. The CDR3 runs 15 residues. CDR1 is SGHVS, CDR2 FQNEAQ, per germline. The ends lost 11 bases at V and 6 bases at J; junction bases unmatched: 8.

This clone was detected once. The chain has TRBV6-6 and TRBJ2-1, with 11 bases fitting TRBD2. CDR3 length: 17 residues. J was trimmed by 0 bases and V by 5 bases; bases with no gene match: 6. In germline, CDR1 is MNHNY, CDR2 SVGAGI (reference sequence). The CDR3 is CASSPNGLAGSYNEQFF. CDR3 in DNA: TGTGCCAGCAGTCCCAATGGACTAGCGGGCTCCTACAATGAGCAGTTCTTC.

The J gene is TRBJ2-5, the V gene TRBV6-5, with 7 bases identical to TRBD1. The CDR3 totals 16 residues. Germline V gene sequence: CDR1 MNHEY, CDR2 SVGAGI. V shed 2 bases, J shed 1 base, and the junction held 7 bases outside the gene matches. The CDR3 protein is CASSYDPRTGQETQYF. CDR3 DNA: TGTGCCAGCAGTTACGATCCGCGGACAGGCCAAGAGACCCAGTACTTC.

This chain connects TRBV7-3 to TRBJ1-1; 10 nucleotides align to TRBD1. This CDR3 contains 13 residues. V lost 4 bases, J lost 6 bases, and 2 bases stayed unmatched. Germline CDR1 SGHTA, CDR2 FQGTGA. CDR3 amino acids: CASSWDRGAEAFF. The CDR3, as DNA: TGTGCCAGCAGCTGGGACAGGGGCGCTGAAGCTTTCTTT.

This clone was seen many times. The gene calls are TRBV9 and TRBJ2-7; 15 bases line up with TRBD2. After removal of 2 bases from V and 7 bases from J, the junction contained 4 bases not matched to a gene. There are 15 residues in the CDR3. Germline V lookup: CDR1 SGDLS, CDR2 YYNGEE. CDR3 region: CASSVGLAGGSEQYF. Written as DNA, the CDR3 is TGTGCCAGCAGCGTCGGACTAGCGGGAGGGTCTGAGCAGTACTTC.

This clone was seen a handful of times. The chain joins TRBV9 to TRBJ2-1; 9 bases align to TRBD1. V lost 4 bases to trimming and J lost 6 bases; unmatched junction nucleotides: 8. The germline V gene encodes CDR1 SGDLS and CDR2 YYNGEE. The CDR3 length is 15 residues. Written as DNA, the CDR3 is TGTGCCAGCAGCAAGGGGACAGGGTCTGGCAATGAGCAGTTCTTC. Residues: CASSKGTGSGNEQFF.

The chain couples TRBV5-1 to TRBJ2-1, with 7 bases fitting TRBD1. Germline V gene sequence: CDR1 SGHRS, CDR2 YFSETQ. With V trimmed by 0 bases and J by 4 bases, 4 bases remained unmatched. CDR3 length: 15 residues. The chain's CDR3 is CASSLETGSYNEQFF. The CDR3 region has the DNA TGCGCCAGCAGCTTGGAGACAGGGTCGTACAATGAGCAGTTCTTC.